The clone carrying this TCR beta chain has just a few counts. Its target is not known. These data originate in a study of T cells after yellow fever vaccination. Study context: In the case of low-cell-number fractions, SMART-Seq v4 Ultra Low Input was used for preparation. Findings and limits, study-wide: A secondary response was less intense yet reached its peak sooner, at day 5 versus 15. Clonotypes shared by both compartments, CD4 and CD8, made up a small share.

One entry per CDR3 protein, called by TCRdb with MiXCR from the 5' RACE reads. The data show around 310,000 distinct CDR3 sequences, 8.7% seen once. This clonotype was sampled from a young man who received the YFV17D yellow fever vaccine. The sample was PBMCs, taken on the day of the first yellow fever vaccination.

The CDR3 protein is CASSYGLAGGLGETQYF. CDR3 nucleotides: TGCGCCAGCAGCTATGGACTAGCGGGGGGGCTTGGAGAGACCCAGTACTTC. This chain connects TRBV5-1 to TRBJ2-5, with 15 bases identical to TRBD2. The CDR3 loop spans 17 amino acids. Trimming took 3 bases from V and 4 from J; bases not matched to a gene: 7. The V gene's germline CDR1 is SGHRS and CDR2 YFSETQ.